This TCR beta chain was sequenced for a study of shared clonotypes between healthy human individuals. Findings of the study overall: It was only blood that was sampled, and tissue repertoires likely differ. Against clonotypes common to all four donors, non-shared ones had lower generation probabilities.

With respect to this clone: What it binds is unknown.

Sequencing used immunoSEQ multiplex PCR; TCRdb keeps in-frame clones, though not all of them. The data contain 2 million or so clones, approximately 94% of them singletons. Naive CD8 cells, CD45RO-negative and positively selected for CCR7, excluded terminally differentiated effector memory CD45RA+ cells. Donors comprised healthy HIV-negative adults lacking recent acute infections or vaccinations. Material for sequencing was naive CD8+ T cells sorted from blood. The clonotype comes from a man younger than 35 in good health.

CDR3 sequence: CASRGSGADPDTQYF. DNA for the CDR3: TGTGCCAGCAGGGGTAGCGGGGCGGATCCAGATACGCAGTATTTT. The rearrangement joins TRBV9 to TRBJ2-3; 8 bases map to TRBD2. The V and J ends lost 5 bases and 4 bases, in that order; junction bases with no gene match: 9. Germline CDR1 is SGDLS and CDR2 is YYNGEE. This CDR3 is 15 amino acids long.